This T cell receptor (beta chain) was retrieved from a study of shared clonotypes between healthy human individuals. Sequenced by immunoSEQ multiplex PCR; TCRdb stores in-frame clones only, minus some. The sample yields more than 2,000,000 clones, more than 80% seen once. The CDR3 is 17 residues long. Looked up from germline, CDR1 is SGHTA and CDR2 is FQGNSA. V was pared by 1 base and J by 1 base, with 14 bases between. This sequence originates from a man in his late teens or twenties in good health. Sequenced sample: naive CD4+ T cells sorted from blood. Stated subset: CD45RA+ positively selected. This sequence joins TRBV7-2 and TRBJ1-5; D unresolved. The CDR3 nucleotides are TGTGCCAGCAGCTTAGGCAGGTCGGGGTTGAGCAATCAGCCCCAGCATTTT. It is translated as CASSLGRSGLSNQPQHF.